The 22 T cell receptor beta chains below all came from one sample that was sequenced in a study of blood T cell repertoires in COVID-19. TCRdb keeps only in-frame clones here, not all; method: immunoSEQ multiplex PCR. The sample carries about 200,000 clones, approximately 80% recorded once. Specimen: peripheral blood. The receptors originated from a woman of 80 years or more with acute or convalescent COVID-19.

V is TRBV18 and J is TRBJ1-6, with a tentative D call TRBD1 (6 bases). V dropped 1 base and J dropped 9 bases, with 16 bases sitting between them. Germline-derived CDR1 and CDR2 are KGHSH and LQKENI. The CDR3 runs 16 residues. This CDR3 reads CASSPRTGQGFSPLHF. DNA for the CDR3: TGTGCCAGCTCACCACGTACGGGCCAGGGGTTTTCACCCCTCCACTTT.

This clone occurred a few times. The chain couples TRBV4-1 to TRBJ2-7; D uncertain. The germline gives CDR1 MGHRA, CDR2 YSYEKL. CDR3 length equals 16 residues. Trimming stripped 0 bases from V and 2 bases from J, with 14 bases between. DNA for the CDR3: TGCGCCAGCAGCCAAGAAGGATTCCCTAGGCCCTACGAGCAGTACTTC. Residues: CASSQEGFPRPYEQYF.

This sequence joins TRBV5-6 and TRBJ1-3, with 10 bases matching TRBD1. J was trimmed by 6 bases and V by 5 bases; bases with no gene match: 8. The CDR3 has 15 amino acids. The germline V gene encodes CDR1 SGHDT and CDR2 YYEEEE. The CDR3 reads CASRFAGTGENTIYF. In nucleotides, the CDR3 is TGTGCCAGCAGGTTTGCCGGGACAGGGGAAAACACCATATATTTT.

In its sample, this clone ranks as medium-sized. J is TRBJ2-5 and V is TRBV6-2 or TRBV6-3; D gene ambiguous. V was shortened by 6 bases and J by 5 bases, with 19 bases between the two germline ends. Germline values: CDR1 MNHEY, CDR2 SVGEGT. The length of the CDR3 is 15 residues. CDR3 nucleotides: TGTGCCAGCAGCCCCACCCAATGGGTCGGGGAGACCCAGTACTTC. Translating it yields CASSPTQWVGETQYF.

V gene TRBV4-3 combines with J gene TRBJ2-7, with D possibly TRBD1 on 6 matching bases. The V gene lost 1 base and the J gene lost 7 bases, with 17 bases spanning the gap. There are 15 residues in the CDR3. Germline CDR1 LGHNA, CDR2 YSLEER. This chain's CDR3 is CASSQGPGQLAEQYF. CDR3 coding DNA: TGCGCCAGCAGCCAAGGGCCCGGACAGCTCGCGGAGCAGTACTTC.

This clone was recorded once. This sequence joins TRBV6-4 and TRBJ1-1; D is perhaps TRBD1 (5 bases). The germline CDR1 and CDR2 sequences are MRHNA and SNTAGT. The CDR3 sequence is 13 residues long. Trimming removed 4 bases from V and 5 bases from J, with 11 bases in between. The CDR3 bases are TGTGCCAGCAGTGCCCAGGGAAGTACTGAAGCTTTCTTT. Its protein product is CASSAQGSTEAFF.

The CDR3 reads CATKGDPYEQYF. CDR3 in DNA: TGTGCCACCAAGGGGGACCCCTACGAGCAGTACTTC. The rearrangement links TRBV6-5 to TRBJ2-7; D is possibly TRBD1 (6 bases). The CDR3 covers 12 residues. The ends were cut back, 10 bases at V and 2 bases at J, with 12 bases in the middle. Germline V CDR1 and CDR2: MNHEY, SVGAGI.

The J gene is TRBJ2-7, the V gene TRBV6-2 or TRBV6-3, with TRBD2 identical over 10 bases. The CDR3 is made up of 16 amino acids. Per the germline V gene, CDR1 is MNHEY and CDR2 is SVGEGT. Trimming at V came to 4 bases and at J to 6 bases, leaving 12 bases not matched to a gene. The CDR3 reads CASSLVLSSGGSEQYF. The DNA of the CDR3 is TGTGCCAGCAGTTTGGTATTGTCTAGCGGGGGATCCGAGCAGTACTTC.

CDR3 in DNA: TGTGCCAGCAGCCTAAGAATCGGGAGTGGAAACACCATATATTTT. Translating gives CASSLRIGSGNTIYF. The chain couples TRBV3-1 (or the pseudogene TRBV3-2) to TRBJ1-3; D unclear. The CDR3 contains 15 residues. Germline CDR1 reads LGHDT; CDR2 reads YNNKEL (reference sequence). V was pared by 4 bases and J by 3 bases, with 13 bases between.

CDR3 bases: TGTGCCAGCAGTTACAATCGGGTCACTGAAGCTTTCTTT. This codes for CASSYNRVTEAFF. This chain uses TRBV11-2 with TRBJ1-1; D is unresolved. Trimming shortened V by 6 bases and J by 4 bases, and 12 bases separated the two germline ends. Germline CDR1 reads SGHAT; CDR2 reads FQNNGV. CDR3 length: 13 residues.

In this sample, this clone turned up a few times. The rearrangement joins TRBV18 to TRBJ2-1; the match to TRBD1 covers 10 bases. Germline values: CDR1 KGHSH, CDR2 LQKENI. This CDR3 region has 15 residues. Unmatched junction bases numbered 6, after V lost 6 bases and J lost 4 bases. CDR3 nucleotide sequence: TGTGCCAGCTCCCTCCGACAGGGGGCATACAATGAGCAGTTCTTC. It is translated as CASSLRQGAYNEQFF.

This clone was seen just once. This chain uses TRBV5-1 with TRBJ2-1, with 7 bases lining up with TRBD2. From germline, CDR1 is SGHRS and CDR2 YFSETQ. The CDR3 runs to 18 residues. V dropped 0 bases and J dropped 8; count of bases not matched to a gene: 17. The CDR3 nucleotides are TGCGCCAGCAGCTTGGCCGAGTCGGGGACTACGGCAGAGTATGAGCAGTTCTTC. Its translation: CASSLAESGTTAEYEQFF. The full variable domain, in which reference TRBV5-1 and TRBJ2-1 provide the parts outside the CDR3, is KAGVTQTPRYLIKTRGQQVTLSCSPISGHRSVSWYQQTPGQGLQFLFEYFSETQRNKGNFPGRFSGRQFSNSRSEMNVSTLELGDSALYLCASSLAESGTTAEYEQFFGPGTRLTVL.

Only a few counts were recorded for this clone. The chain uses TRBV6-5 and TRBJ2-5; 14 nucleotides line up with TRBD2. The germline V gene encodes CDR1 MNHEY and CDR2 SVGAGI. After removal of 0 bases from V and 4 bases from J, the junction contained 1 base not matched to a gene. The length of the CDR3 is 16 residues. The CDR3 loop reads CASSYSGTSGRETQYF. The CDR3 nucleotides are TGTGCCAGCAGTTACTCCGGGACTAGCGGGAGAGAGACCCAGTACTTC.

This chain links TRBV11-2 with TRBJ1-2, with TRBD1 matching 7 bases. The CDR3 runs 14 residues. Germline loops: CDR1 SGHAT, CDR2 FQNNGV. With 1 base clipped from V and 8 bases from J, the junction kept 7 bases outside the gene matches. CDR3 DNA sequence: TGTGCCAGCAGCTTAGCTCACAGGGGAGGCGGCTACACCTTC. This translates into CASSLAHRGGGYTF.

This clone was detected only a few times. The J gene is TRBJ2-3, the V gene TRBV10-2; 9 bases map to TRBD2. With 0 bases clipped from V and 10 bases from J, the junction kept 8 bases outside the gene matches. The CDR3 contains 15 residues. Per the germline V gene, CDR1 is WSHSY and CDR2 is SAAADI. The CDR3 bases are TGCGCCAGCAGTGAGTCAAGAGCGGGGGGAAGTCCGCAGTATTTT. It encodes CASSESRAGGSPQYF.

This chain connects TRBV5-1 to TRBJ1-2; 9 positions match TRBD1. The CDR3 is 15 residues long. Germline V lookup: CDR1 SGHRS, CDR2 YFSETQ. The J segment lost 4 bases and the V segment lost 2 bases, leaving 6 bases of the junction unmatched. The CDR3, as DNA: TGCGCCAGCAGCTTCGGGGACAGGGATGTCTATGGCTACACCTTC. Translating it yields CASSFGDRDVYGYTF.

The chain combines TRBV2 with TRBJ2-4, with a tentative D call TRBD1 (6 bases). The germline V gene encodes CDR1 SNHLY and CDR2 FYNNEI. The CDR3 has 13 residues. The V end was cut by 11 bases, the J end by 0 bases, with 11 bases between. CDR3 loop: CADRTLAKNIQYF. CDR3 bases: TGTGCCGACAGGACTCTAGCCAAAAACATTCAGTACTTC.

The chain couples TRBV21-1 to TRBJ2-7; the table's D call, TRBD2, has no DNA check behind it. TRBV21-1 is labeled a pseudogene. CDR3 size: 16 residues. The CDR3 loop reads CASTAVPHRRAYEQYF. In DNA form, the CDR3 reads TGTGCCAGCACCGCCGTCCCTCACAGGAGGGCCTACGAGCAGTACTTC.

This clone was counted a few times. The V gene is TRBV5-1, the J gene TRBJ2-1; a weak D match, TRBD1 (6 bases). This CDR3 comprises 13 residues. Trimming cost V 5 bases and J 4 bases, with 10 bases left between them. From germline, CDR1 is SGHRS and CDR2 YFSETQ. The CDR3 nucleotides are TGCGCCAGCAGAGGACAGCATTACAATGAGCAGTTCTTC. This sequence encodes CASRGQHYNEQFF.

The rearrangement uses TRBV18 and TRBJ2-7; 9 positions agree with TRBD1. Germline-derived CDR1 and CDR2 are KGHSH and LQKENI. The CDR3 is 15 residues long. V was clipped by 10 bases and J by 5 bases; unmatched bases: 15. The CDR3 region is CAISNAGQGTNEQYF. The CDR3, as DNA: TGTGCCATCAGTAACGCGGGACAGGGTACCAACGAGCAGTACTTC.

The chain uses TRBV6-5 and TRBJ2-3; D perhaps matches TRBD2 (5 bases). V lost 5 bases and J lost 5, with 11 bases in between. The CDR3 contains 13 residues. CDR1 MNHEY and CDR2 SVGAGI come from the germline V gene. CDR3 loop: CASSPPGLDTQYF. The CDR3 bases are TGTGCCAGCAGTCCACCCGGACTAGATACGCAGTATTTT.

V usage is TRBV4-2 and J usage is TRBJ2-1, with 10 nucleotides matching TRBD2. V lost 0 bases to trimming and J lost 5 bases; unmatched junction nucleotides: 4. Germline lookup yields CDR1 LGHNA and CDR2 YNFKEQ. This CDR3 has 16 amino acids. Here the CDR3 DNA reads TGTGCCAGCAGCCAAGATTGGCTAGCGGGGGACAATGAGCAGTTCTTC. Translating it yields CASSQDWLAGDNEQFF.